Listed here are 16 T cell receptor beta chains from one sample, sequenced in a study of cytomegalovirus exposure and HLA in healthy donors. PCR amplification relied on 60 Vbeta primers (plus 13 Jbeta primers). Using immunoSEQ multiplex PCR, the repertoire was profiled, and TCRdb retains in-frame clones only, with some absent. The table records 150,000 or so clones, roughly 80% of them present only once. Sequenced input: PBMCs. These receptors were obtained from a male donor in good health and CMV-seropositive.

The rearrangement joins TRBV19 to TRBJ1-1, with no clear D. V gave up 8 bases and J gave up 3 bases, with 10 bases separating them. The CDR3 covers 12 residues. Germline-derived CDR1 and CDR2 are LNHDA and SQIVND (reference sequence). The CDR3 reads CASGGGYTEAFF. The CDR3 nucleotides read TGTGCCAGTGGAGGAGGATACACTGAAGCTTTCTTT. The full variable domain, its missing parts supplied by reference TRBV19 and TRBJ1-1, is DGGITQSPKYLFRKEGQNVTLSCEQNLNHDAMYWYRQDPGQGLRLIYYSQIVNDFQKGDIAEGYSVSREKKESFPLTVTSAQKNPTAFYLCASGGGYTEAFFGQGTRLTVV.

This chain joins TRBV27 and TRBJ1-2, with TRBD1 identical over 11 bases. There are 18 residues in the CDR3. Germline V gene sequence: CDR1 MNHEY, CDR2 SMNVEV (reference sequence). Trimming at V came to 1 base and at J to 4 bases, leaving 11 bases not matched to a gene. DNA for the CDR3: TGTGCCAGCAGTTTATGGTGGAGGACAGGGGGCTCGGTCTATGGCTACACCTTC. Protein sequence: CASSLWWRTGGSVYGYTF.

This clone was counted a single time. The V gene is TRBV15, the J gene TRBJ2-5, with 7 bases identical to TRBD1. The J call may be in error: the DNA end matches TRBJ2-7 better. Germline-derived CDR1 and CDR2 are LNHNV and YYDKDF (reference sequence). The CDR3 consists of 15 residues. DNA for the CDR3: TGTGCCACCAGCTCGAATCCGGGACAGTTCTACGAGCAGTACTTC. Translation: CATSSNPGQFYEQYF.

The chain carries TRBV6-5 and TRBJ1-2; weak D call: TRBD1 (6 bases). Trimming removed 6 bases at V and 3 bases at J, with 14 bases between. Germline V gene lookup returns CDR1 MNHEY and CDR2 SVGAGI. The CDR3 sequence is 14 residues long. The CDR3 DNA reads TGTGCCAGCAGCAAAAGGGGGGGGGACTATGGCTACACCTTC. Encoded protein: CASSKRGGDYGYTF.

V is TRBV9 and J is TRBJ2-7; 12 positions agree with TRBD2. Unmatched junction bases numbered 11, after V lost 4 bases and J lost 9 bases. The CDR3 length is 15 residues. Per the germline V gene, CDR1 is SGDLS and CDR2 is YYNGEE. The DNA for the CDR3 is TGTGCCAGCAGCTTTAGACTAGCGGGAGAGTCTGTGCAGTACTTC. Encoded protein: CASSFRLAGESVQYF.

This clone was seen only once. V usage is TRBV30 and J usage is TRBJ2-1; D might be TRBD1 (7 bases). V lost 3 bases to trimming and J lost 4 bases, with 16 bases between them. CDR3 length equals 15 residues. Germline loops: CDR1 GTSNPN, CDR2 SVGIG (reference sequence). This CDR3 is CAWRGQDYFYNEQFF. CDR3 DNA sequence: TGTGCCTGGAGAGGACAGGACTACTTTTACAATGAGCAGTTCTTC.

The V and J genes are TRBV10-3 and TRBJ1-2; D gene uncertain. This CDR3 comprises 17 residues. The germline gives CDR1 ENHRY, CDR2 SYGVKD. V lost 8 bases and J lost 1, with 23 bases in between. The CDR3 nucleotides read TGTGCCATCGATGAACAAGGCAGGTCGAGCCTTAACTATGGCTACACCTTC. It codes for CAIDEQGRSSLNYGYTF.

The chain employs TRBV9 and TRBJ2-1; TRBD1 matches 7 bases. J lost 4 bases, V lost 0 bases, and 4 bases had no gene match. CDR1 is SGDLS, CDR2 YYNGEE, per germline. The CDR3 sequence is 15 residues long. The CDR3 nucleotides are TGTGCCAGCAGCGTAGATGGGACAGATTACAATGAGCAGTTCTTC. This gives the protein CASSVDGTDYNEQFF.

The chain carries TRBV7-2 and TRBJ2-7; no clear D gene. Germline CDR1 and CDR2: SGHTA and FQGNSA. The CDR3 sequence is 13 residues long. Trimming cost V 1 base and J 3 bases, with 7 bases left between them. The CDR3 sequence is CASSLGPIYEQYF. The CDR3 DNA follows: TGTGCCAGCAGCTTAGGTCCTATCTACGAGCAGTACTTC.

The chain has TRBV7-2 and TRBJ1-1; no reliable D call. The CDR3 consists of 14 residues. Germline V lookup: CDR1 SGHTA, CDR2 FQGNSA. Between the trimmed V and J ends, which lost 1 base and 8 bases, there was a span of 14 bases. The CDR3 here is CASSLDRSRREAFF. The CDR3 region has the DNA TGTGCCAGCAGCTTAGACAGAAGCCGTCGCGAAGCTTTCTTT.

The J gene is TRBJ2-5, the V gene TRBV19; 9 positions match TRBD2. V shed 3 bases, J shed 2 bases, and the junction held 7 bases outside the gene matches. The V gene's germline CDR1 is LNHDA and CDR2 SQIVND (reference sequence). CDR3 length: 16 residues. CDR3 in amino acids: CASSIDSAGGQETQYF. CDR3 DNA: TGTGCCAGTAGTATCGATTCAGCGGGGGGACAAGAGACCCAGTACTTC.

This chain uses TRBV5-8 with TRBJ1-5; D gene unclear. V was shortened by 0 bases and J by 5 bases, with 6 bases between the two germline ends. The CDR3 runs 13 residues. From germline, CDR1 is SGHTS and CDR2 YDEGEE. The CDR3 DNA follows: TGTGCCAGCAGCTTGGGCGGGTATCAGCCCCAGCATTTT. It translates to CASSLGGYQPQHF.

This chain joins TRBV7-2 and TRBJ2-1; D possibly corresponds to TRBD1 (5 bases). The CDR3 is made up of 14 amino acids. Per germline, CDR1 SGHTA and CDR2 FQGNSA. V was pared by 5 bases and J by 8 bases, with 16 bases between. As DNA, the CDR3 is TGTGCCAGCAGCCCCGATAGGGGCAGGGATGAGCAGTTCTTC. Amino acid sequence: CASSPDRGRDEQFF.

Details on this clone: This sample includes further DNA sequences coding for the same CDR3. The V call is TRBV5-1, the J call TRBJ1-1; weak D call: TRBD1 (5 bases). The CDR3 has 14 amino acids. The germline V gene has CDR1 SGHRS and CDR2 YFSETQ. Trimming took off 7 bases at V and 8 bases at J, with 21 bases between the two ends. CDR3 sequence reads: CASDPGRGVTEAFF. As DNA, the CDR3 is TGCGCCAGCGACCCGGGACGGGGGGTTACCGAAGCTTTCTTT.

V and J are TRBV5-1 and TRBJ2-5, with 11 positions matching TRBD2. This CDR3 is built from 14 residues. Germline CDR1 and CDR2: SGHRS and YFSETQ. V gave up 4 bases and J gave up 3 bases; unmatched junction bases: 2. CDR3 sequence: CASSRGLAEETQYF. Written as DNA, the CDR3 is TGCGCCAGCAGCCGGGGACTAGCGGAAGAGACCCAGTACTTC.

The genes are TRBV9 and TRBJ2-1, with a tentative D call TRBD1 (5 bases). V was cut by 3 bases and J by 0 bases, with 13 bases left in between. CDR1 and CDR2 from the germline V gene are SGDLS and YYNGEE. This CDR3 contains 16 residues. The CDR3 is CASSGTDISSYNEQFF. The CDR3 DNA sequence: TGTGCCAGCAGCGGAACGGACATTAGCTCCTACAATGAGCAGTTCTTC.